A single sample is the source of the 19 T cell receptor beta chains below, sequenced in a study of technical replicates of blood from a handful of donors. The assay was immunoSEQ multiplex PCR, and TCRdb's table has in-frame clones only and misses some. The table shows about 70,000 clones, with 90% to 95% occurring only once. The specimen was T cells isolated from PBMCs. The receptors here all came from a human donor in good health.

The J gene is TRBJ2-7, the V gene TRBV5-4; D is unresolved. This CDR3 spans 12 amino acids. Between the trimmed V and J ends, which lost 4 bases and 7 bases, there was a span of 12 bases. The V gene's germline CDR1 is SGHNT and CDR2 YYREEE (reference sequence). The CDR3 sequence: CASSVTVREQYF. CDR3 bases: TGTGCCAGCAGCGTAACAGTAAGGGAGCAGTACTTC.

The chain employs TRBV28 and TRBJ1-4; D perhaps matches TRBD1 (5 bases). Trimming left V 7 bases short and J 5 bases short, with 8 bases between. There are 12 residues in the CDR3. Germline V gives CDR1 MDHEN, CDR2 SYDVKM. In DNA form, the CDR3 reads TGTGCCAGCACAGGGTTGAATGAAAAACTGTTTTTT. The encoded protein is CASTGLNEKLFF.

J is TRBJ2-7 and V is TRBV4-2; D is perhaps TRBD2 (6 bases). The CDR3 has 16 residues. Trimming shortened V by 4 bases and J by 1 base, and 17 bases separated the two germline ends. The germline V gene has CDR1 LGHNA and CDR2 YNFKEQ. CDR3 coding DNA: TGTGCCAGCAGCCCCTCTGCACTGCTAGCGTCCTACGAGCAGTACTTC. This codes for CASSPSALLASYEQYF.

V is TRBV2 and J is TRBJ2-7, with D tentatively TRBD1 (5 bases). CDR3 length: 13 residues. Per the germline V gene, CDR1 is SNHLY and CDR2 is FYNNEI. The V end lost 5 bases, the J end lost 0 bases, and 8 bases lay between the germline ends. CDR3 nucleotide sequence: TGTGCCAGCAGTTTCGGACACTCCTACGAGCAGTACTTC. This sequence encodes CASSFGHSYEQYF.

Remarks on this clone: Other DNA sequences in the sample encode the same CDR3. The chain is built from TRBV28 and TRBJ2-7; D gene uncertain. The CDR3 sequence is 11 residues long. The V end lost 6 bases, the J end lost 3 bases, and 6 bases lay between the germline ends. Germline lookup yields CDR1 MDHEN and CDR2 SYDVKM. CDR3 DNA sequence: TGTGCCAGCAGCCGGAGCTACGAGCAGTACTTC. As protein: CASSRSYEQYF.

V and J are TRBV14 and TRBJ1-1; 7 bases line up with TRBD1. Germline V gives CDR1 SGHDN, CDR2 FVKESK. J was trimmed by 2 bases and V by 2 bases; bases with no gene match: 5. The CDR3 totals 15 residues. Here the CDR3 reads CASSQWTGRNTEAFF. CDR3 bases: TGTGCCAGCAGCCAATGGACAGGAAGAAACACTGAAGCTTTCTTT.

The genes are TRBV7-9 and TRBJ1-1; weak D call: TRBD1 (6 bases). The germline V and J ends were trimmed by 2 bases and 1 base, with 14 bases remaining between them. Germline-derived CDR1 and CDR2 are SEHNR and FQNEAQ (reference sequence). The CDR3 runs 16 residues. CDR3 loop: CASSLSLTGWNTEAFF. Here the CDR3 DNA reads TGTGCCAGCAGCTTATCCCTTACAGGGTGGAACACTGAAGCTTTCTTT.

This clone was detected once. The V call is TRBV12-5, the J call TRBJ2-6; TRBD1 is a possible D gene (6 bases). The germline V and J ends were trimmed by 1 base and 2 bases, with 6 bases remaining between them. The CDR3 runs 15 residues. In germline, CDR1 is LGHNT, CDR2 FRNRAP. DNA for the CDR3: TGTGCTAGTGGTTTGGAGGGGGCTGGGGCCAACGTCCTGACTTTC. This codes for CASGLEGAGANVLTF. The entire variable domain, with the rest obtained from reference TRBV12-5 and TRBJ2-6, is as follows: DARVTQTPRHKVTEMGQEVTMRCQPILGHNTVFWYRQTMMQGLELLAYFRNRAPLDDSGMPKDRFSAEMPDATLATLKIQPSEPRDSAVYFCASGLEGAGANVLTFGAGSRLTVL.

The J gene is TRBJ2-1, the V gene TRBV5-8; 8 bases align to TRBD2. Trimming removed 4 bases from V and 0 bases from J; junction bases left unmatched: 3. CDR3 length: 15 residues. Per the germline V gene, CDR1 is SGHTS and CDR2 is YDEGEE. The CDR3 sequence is CASSLGTSSYNEQFF. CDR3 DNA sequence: TGTGCCAGCAGCCTCGGGACTAGCTCCTACAATGAGCAGTTCTTC. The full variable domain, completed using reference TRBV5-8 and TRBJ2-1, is EAGVTQSPTHLIKTRGQQATLRCSPISGHTSVYWYQQALGLGLQFLLWYDEGEERNRGNFPPRFSGRQFPNYSSELNVNALELEDSALYLCASSLGTSSYNEQFFGPGTRLTVL.

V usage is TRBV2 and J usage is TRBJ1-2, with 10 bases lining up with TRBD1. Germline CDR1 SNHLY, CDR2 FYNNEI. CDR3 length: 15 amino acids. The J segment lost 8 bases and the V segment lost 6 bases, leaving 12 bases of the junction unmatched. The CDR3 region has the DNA TGTGCCAGCAGACTTATCGCCGGGACAGGGGTCGGCTACACCTTC. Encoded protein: CASRLIAGTGVGYTF.

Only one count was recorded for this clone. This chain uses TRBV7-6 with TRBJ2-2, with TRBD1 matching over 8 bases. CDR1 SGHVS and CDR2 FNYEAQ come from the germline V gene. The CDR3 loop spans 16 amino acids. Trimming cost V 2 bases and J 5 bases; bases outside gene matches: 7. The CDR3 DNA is TGTGCCAGCAGCTTACCGGACAGGGAAGAGACCGGGGAGCTGTTTTTT. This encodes CASSLPDREETGELFF.

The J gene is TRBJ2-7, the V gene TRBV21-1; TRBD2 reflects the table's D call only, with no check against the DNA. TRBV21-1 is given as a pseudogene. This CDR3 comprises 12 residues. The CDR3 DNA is TGTGCCAGCAGCAAAGACGGTGGCGAGCAGTACTTC. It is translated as CASSKDGGEQYF.

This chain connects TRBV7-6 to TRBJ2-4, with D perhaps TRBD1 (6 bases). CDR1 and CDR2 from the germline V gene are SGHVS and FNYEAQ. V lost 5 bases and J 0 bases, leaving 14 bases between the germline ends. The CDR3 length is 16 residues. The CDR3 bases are TGTGCCAGCAGCCACAGGGACACCCTAGCCAAAAACATTCAGTACTTC. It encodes CASSHRDTLAKNIQYF.

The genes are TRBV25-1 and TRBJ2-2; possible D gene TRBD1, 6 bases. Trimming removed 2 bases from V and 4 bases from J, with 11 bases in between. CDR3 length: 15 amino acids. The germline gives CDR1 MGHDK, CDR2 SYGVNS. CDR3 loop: CASSELQGVTGELFF. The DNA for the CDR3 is TGTGCCAGCAGTGAACTACAGGGAGTCACCGGGGAGCTGTTTTTT.

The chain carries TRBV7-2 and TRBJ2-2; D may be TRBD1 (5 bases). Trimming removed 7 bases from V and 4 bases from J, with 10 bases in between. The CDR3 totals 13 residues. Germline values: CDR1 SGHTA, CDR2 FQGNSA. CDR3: CASTQGVTGELFF. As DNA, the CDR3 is TGTGCCAGCACCCAGGGCGTCACCGGGGAGCTGTTTTTT.

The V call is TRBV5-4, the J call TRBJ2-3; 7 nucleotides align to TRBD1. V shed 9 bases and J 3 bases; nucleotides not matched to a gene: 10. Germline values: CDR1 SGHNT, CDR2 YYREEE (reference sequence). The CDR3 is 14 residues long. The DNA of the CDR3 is TGTGCCATCCATACCGGGACAGCAACAGATACGCAGTATTTT. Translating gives CAIHTGTATDTQYF.

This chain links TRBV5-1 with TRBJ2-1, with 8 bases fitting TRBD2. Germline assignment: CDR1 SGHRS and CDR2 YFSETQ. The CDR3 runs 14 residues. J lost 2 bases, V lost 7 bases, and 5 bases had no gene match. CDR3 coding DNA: TGCGCCAGCTCTGGCGGGAGGCCCTACAATGAGCAGTTCTTC. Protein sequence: CASSGGRPYNEQFF.

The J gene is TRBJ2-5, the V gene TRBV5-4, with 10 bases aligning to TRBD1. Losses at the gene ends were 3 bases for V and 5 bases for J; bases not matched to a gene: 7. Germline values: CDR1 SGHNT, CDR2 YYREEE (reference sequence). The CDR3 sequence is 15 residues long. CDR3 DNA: TGTGCCAGCAGCTGGGGACAGGGGAATTTGGAGACCCAGTACTTC. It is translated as CASSWGQGNLETQYF.

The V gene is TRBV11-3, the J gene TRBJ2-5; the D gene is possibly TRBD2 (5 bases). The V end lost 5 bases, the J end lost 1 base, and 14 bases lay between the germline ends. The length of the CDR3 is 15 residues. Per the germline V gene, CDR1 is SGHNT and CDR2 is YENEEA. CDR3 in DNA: TGTGCCAGCAGCCCTCCCGGGGTCTCCCAAGAGACCCAGTACTTC. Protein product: CASSPPGVSQETQYF.